The entry that follows covers one T cell receptor beta chain sequence. The clone's antigen remains unknown. No much larger clone exists at a distance of one base, and base qualities are not known. To sequence the TCRbeta CDR3 region, genomic DNA was isolated from the sorted cells. The immunoSEQ Assay was used to sequence the TCRbeta CDR3 regions. TCRdb stores this immuneACCESS table with in-frame sequences only. Part of the clones is absent; in the studies checked, under half of the shortfall reflects unresolved V genes, and no reason is known for the rest. In this sample the table shows roughly 70,000 clones, 90% to 95% of which occur a single time. Around 0.33% of the sample belongs to the ten largest clones. The trial excluded patients who had a history of autoimmune disease or who were on systemic immunosuppression. Peripheral blood for TCR sequencing was collected from all dose cohorts at baseline, on cycle 4 day 1, and on cycle 7 day 1. Samples were obtained from an open-label, multicenter, first-in-human phase I dose-escalation trial of ivuxolimab. Adults with locally advanced or metastatic melanoma, renal cell carcinoma, hepatocellular carcinoma or head and neck squamous cell carcinoma were enrolled in the trial. CD4+ and CD8+ T cells were sorted separately from peripheral blood before TCR sequencing.

This sample is part of a study of OX40 agonist ivuxolimab in advanced cancers. Notes on the research overall: Ivuxolimab was a fully human IgG2 agonistic monoclonal antibody targeting the costimulatory receptor OX40 (CD134). Intravenous ivuxolimab was administered to patients every 2 weeks at six dose levels: 0.01, 0.1, 0.3, 1.5, 3 and 10 mg/kg. Of the approximately 50 dose-escalation patients, hepatocellular carcinoma was present in about 19, melanoma in roughly 15, renal cell carcinoma in 9 and head and neck cancer in 9. In the dose-escalation cohort, around four fifths of patients were male, and the mean age was roughly 60 years, with a range of roughly 20 to 79. Patients were allowed to have had prior anti-PD-1, anti-PD-L1 or anti-CTLA-4 therapy, and approximately 39% of the dose-escalation patients had been treated with checkpoint inhibitors. Partial responses occurred in three dose-escalation patients, of whom one had hepatocellular carcinoma and two had cutaneous melanoma. Peripheral TCRbeta sequencing was intended to test whether TCR sequence diversity was altered and clonal T-cell expansion was caused by ivuxolimab. The monotherapy dose-escalation portion (N = 52 patients) of the phase I ivuxolimab trial is reported in the paper. The research as a whole found: In the 0.1-3.0 mg/kg groups, partial responders were among the patients with the lowest normalized peripheral clonal expansion, particularly in CD8+ T cells. Low levels of normalized T-cell clonal expansion were also seen in some patients who did not respond. Clonal expansion of both CD4+ and CD8+ blood T cells was observed from baseline to week 6 at doses 0.1 to 3.0 mg/kg. After ivuxolimab, expanded clones were on average more numerous among CD8+ T cells than among CD4+ T cells. The antigen specificity of the peripheral T cells that underwent clonal expansion was not determined.

The germline V gene (reference sequence) provides CDR1 SGHNT and CDR2 YYREEE. Counted from cysteine to phenylalanine, this CDR3 has 15 amino acids. The DNA shown is the 45-base CDR3, in frame from base 1. V loses 2 bases, J loses 0 bases, and the germline ends lie 8 bases apart. This TCR derives from an adult with an advanced solid tumor such as melanoma, head and neck, liver or kidney cancer. The sequence is built from TRBV5-4 and TRBJ1-4; the D gene identity is not certain. Sequenced here: CD4+ or CD8+ T cells sorted from blood, sampled in a trial of the OX40 agonist ivuxolimab. The DNA sequence reads TGTGCCAGCAGCTTTAAGGCAGCAACTAATGAAAAACTGTTTTTT. Translated, it gives CASSFKAATNEKLFF.